The 15 T cell receptor beta chains in this list originate from one sample, sequenced in a study of a mutant IDH1 vaccine in newly diagnosed glioma. No antigen has been assigned to these receptors. Time point noted: week 35, safety follow-up. Each vaccine dose was 300 ug of mutant IDH1 20-mer peptide, with topical imiquimod. The protocol was immunoSEQ multiplex PCR, while the TCRdb copy is restricted to in-frame clones and leaves out a portion. Of 42,000 or so clones listed, roughly 83% are singletons. Sequences were derived from PBMCs, sampled from a glioma patient whose treatment included an IDH1 peptide vaccine. The receptors come from a woman aged 45 to 65 with glioma.

This clone occurred once. The V and J genes are TRBV11-3 and TRBJ2-7; possibly TRBD1 or TRBD2 for D (5 bases each). The germline gives CDR1 SGHNT, CDR2 YENEEA. This CDR3 spans 15 amino acids. V lost 4 bases to trimming and J lost 2 bases, with 15 bases between them. This chain's CDR3 is CASSSRDDAAYEQYF. The CDR3 bases are TGTGCCAGCAGCTCCCGGGACGATGCCGCCTACGAGCAGTACTTC.

V gene TRBV6-1 combines with J gene TRBJ1-5, with D unclear. In germline, CDR1 is MNHNS, CDR2 SASEGT. The CDR3 is 13 residues long. Trimming took 6 bases from V and 4 from J, leaving 10 bases between them. CDR3 nucleotide sequence: TGTGCCAGCAGACTTATTCGGAATCAGCCCCAGCATTTT. It is translated as CASRLIRNQPQHF.

This rearrangement joins TRBV4-1 to TRBJ2-2, with D tentatively TRBD2 (5 bases). V was pared by 11 bases and J by 7 bases, with 14 bases between. The CDR3 spans 12 residues. Germline V gene lookup returns CDR1 MGHRA and CDR2 YSYEKL. The CDR3 DNA is TGCGCCGGCTCTAAGGGAGACGGGGAGCTGTTTTTT. This codes for CAGSKGDGELFF.

This chain connects TRBV9 to TRBJ2-2, with a weak D call TRBD1 (6 bases). Germline loops: CDR1 SGDLS, CDR2 YYNGEE. V lost 1 base, J lost 4 bases, and 11 bases lay in between. The CDR3 loop spans 15 amino acids. The CDR3 loop reads CASSVSGRGTGELFF. In DNA form, the CDR3 reads TGTGCCAGCAGCGTATCGGGCAGGGGCACCGGGGAGCTGTTTTTT.

This clone appeared a single time. The gene calls are TRBV5-4 and TRBJ1-4; 7 nucleotides agree with TRBD1. The V gene end was trimmed by 4 bases and the J gene end by 6 bases; junction bases not matched to a gene: 9. Germline V CDR1 and CDR2: SGHNT, YYREEE (reference sequence). This CDR3 region has 15 residues. The CDR3 sequence: CASSQGGRADEKLFF. CDR3 nucleotides: TGTGCCAGCAGCCAGGGGGGCAGGGCGGATGAAAAACTGTTTTTT. Together with reference TRBV5-4 and TRBJ1-4, the CDR3 gives the full variable domain: ETGVTQSPTHLIKTRGQQVTLRCSSQSGHNTVSWYQQALGQGPQFIFQYYREEENGRGNFPPRFSGLQFPNYSSELNVNALELDDSALYLCASSQGGRADEKLFFGSGTQLSVL.

The V gene is TRBV18, the J gene TRBJ1-1; D not certain. This CDR3 comprises 12 residues. Germline V CDR1 and CDR2: KGHSH, LQKENI. With 2 bases removed from V and 1 base from J, the gap between germline ends came to 2 bases. CDR3 nucleotide sequence: TGTGCCAGCTCACCAACGAACACTGAAGCTTTCTTT. It codes for CASSPTNTEAFF.

The chain carries TRBV29-1 and TRBJ2-3; TRBD1 matches 7 bases. V gave up 5 bases and J gave up 0 bases; unmatched junction bases: 5. Germline values: CDR1 SQVTM, CDR2 ANQGSEA. The CDR3 is 14 amino acids. This CDR3 is CSVTGASSTDTQYF. DNA for the CDR3: TGCAGCGTTACAGGGGCCTCCAGCACAGATACGCAGTATTTT.

This clone was counted between two and nine times. The chain has TRBV6-4 and TRBJ2-2; no clear D gene. This CDR3 contains 13 residues. Trimming took off 0 bases at V and 3 bases at J, with 2 bases between the two ends. Germline V lookup: CDR1 MRHNA, CDR2 SNTAGT. Written as DNA, the CDR3 is TGTGCCAGCAGTGACTCGGACACCGGGGAGCTGTTTTTT. Its protein is CASSDSDTGELFF.

The V and J genes are TRBV4-1 and TRBJ1-1, with D possibly TRBD1 on 6 matching bases. V lost 1 base, J lost 0 bases, and 12 bases lay in between. The CDR3 is 16 residues long. Germline CDR1 and CDR2: MGHRA and YSYEKL. Here the CDR3 DNA reads TGCGCCAGCAGCCAAGTTTTCAGGGGAATGAACACTGAAGCTTTCTTT. Encoded protein: CASSQVFRGMNTEAFF.

Only one count was recorded for this clone. This chain uses TRBV15 with TRBJ2-3; TRBD2 matches 10 bases. The CDR3 is 17 residues long. Germline CDR1 and CDR2: LNHNV and YYDKDF (reference sequence). V trimming: 1 base; J trimming: 5 bases; junction bases outside the gene matches: 9. The CDR3 DNA sequence: TGTGCCACCAGCAGAGTTAGCGGGGGGCTACAAGGAGATACGCAGTATTTT. This gives the protein CATSRVSGGLQGDTQYF.

This clone was counted only a few times. V and J are TRBV19 and TRBJ1-1; 8 positions agree with TRBD1. The V segment lost 5 bases and the J segment 4 bases; nucleotides outside the gene matches: 3. The CDR3 covers 13 residues. Germline loops: CDR1 LNHDA, CDR2 SQIVND (reference sequence). The CDR3 DNA sequence: TGTGCCAGTAGTTCAGGGGGCGGCACTGAAGCTTTCTTT. Its translation: CASSSGGGTEAFF.

J is TRBJ1-6 and V is TRBV6-6, with 7 bases that match TRBD1. Germline-derived CDR1 and CDR2 are MNHNY and SVGAGI (reference sequence). The CDR3 totals 15 residues. With 4 bases clipped from V and 7 bases from J, the junction kept 7 bases outside the gene matches. CDR3 nucleotides: TGTGCCAGCAGTTTCACAGGGGAGGGGAATTCACCCCTCCACTTT. This gives the protein CASSFTGEGNSPLHF.

This sequence joins TRBV11-2 and TRBJ1-6, with D perhaps TRBD1 (6 bases). The CDR3 totals 16 residues. Germline V lookup: CDR1 SGHAT, CDR2 FQNNGV. V lost 3 bases, J lost 0 bases, and 9 bases lay in between. The CDR3 DNA reads as TGTGCCAGCAGCTTCGGACAGAGCTCCTATAATTCACCCCTCCACTTT. Its translation is CASSFGQSSYNSPLHF.

The rearrangement links TRBV7-9 to TRBJ1-5, with a possible D match to TRBD1 (5 bases). V lost 5 bases and J 1 base, leaving 12 bases between the germline ends. The CDR3 runs 15 residues. CDR1 and CDR2 from the germline V gene are SEHNR and FQNEAQ (reference sequence). The CDR3 region has the DNA TGTGCCAGCAGCCCGTCGGGGGGAAGCAATCAGCCCCAGCATTTT. This codes for CASSPSGGSNQPQHF.

The rearrangement links TRBV6-5 to TRBJ2-1; 8 nucleotides align to TRBD2. CDR3 size: 13 residues. The junction had 3 bases not matched to a gene; V was cut back by 4 bases and J by 7 bases. The germline V gene has CDR1 MNHEY and CDR2 SVGAGI. CDR3 sequence: CASSWGLVNEQFF. Here the CDR3 DNA reads TGTGCCAGCAGTTGGGGACTAGTAAATGAGCAGTTCTTC.